The 17 T cell receptor beta chains presented below share a single source sample, sequenced in a study of response to subunit inactivated influenza vaccine. A single record per CDR3 protein comes from TCRdb applying MiXCR to the RT-PCR reads. The sample lists about 540,000 distinct CDR3 sequences; 20% to 25% were seen once. These data were also filed under a second study, of T cells expressing NK-cell markers. That source notes: UMIs accompanied the 5'RACE template switching by which TCR beta cDNA was made.

The input for sequencing was CD4+ T cells sorted from PBMCs, taken 12 days after vaccination. Receptors originate from a man aged 45-60 years who received an inactivated influenza vaccine.

This clonotype was observed a handful of times. V is TRBV25-1 and J is TRBJ2-7; 12 bases match TRBD1. CDR3 length: 20 residues. Germline values: CDR1 MGHDK, CDR2 SYGVNS. The V gene end was trimmed by 1 base and the J gene end by 5 bases; junction bases not matched to a gene: 18. This chain's CDR3 is CASSEWAGTGGVRLHNEQYF. The CDR3 DNA follows: TGTGCCAGCAGTGAATGGGCCGGGACAGGGGGCGTCCGATTGCACAACGAGCAGTACTTC.

V usage is TRBV7-2 and J usage is TRBJ2-2; D call uncertain. The V gene's germline CDR1 is SGHTA and CDR2 FQGNSA. V was pared by 1 base and J by 3 bases, with 9 bases between. This CDR3 has 15 amino acids. CDR3 in amino acids: CASSLGSGYTGELFF. DNA for the CDR3: TGTGCCAGCAGCTTAGGTTCCGGGTACACCGGGGAGCTGTTTTTT.

The chain carries TRBV11-3 and TRBJ2-1, with D possibly matching TRBD2 (6 bases). The CDR3 spans 15 residues. Germline V lookup: CDR1 SGHNT, CDR2 YENEEA. V was clipped by 0 bases and J by 2 bases, with 8 bases between them. CDR3 loop: CASSLDGSTYNEQFF. DNA for the CDR3: TGTGCCAGCAGCTTAGACGGGAGTACCTACAATGAGCAGTTCTTC.

This chain links TRBV29-1 with TRBJ2-7; weak D call: TRBD2 (5 bases). The germline V gene encodes CDR1 SQVTM and CDR2 ANQGSEA. The CDR3 runs 14 residues. V was shortened by 1 base and J by 7 bases, with 17 bases between the two germline ends. The CDR3 sequence: CSVEAGKGTREQYF. The DNA of the CDR3 is TGCAGCGTTGAAGCGGGAAAGGGAACACGGGAGCAGTACTTC.

Written as DNA, the CDR3 is TGTGCCAGCAGTTTAGGAACAGGGGGGTTTGTTACGCAGTATTTT. Amino acid sequence: CASSLGTGGFVTQYF. V usage is TRBV28 and J usage is TRBJ2-3; TRBD1 matches 8 bases. Trimming at V came to 2 bases and at J to 8 bases, leaving 9 bases not matched to a gene. Germline-derived CDR1 and CDR2 are MDHEN and SYDVKM. CDR3 length: 15 amino acids.

This chain links TRBV19 with TRBJ2-3; unclear D gene. V gave up 7 bases and J gave up 5 bases, with 16 bases separating them. The length of the CDR3 is 14 residues. From germline, CDR1 is LNHDA and CDR2 SQIVND (reference sequence). The CDR3 coding sequence is TGTGCCAGTAAGACGGGCTTCTTGGGAGATACGCAGTATTTT. It is translated as CASKTGFLGDTQYF.

The chain links TRBV10-3 to TRBJ2-5; 16 nucleotides agree with TRBD2. Germline trimming cut 10 bases from V and 5 bases from J; bases unmatched to any gene: 7. The CDR3 is made up of 15 amino acids. The germline V gene encodes CDR1 ENHRY and CDR2 SYGVKD. Here the CDR3 reads CATGTSGGAGETQYF. The CDR3 DNA sequence: TGTGCCACCGGGACTAGCGGGGGGGCAGGGGAGACCCAGTACTTC.

CDR3 nucleotides: TGTGCCAGTAGTTTGTTCCGGGACAACAATGAGCAGTTCTTC. It is translated as CASSLFRDNNEQFF. This sequence joins TRBV19 and TRBJ2-1; maybe TRBD1 (6 bases). Germline-derived CDR1 and CDR2 are LNHDA and SQIVND (reference sequence). This CDR3 is built from 14 residues. Trimming left V 5 bases short and J 5 bases short, with 13 bases between.

This sequence joins TRBV10-3 and TRBJ1-2; the D gene is possibly TRBD1 (6 bases). V lost 0 bases and J 3 bases, leaving 14 bases between the germline ends. The V gene's germline CDR1 is ENHRY and CDR2 SYGVKD. This CDR3 contains 16 residues. CDR3 DNA sequence: TGTGCCATCAGTGAGTCGACGCTCAGGGGAGACTATGGCTACACCTTC. Its protein is CAISESTLRGDYGYTF.

The table lists this clonotype with a few counts. The chain joins TRBV20-1 to TRBJ2-1; 8 nucleotides line up with TRBD2. The CDR3 is made up of 15 amino acids. V was pared by 6 bases and J by 9 bases, with 16 bases of the junction left unmatched. In germline, CDR1 is DFQATT, CDR2 SNEGSKA (reference sequence). The CDR3 DNA is TGCAGTGCCGCCCCAAGCGGGAGAGGTGTTAGTGAGCAGTTCTTC. Protein product: CSAAPSGRGVSEQFF.

The V and J genes are TRBV28 and TRBJ2-4, with D maybe TRBD1 (6 bases). Germline values: CDR1 MDHEN, CDR2 SYDVKM. There are 18 residues in the CDR3. The V gene lost 4 bases and the J gene lost 1 base, with 20 bases spanning the gap. CDR3 amino acids: CASSSPSNWGLAKNIQYF. The CDR3 region has the DNA TGTGCCAGCAGTTCCCCTAGTAATTGGGGGCTGGCCAAAAACATTCAGTACTTC. The entire variable domain, with the rest obtained from reference TRBV28 and TRBJ2-4, is as follows: DVKVTQSSRYLVKRTGEKVFLECVQDMDHENMFWYRQDPGLGLRLIYFSYDVKMKEKGDIPEGYSVSREKKERFSLILESASTNQTSMYLCASSSPSNWGLAKNIQYFGAGTRLSVL.

This chain connects TRBV7-2 to TRBJ2-1, with TRBD2 as a possible D gene (6 bases). The V gene's germline CDR1 is SGHTA and CDR2 FQGNSA. The CDR3 covers 14 residues. The V end lost 3 bases, the J end lost 6 bases, and 12 bases lay between the germline ends. The CDR3 protein is CASSFQTSRNEQFF. CDR3 nucleotides: TGTGCCAGCAGCTTCCAGACTAGTCGCAATGAGCAGTTCTTC.

This chain uses TRBV24-1 with TRBJ2-5; either TRBD1 or TRBD2 may supply D (7 bases each). The CDR3 spans 16 residues. The V and J ends lost 3 bases and 5 bases respectively, with 18 bases between them. Germline-derived CDR1 and CDR2 are KGHDR and SFDVKD. For the CDR3, the DNA is TGTGCCACCAGTGATACCCAGGGGGGGTCTGGGGAGACCCAGTACTTC. Its protein product is CATSDTQGGSGETQYF.

This clonotype occurred a few times. The CDR3 DNA is TGCAGCGTTGAAGATCGGGGCGGTGAAGCTTTCTTT. Translating it yields CSVEDRGGEAFF. The chain carries TRBV29-1 and TRBJ1-1; D is perhaps TRBD1 (5 bases). CDR1 and CDR2 (germline): SQVTM, ANQGSEA. Trimming cost V 0 bases and J 7 bases, with 9 bases left between them. This CDR3 comprises 12 residues.

The rearrangement links TRBV12-3 or TRBV12-4 to TRBJ2-1, with TRBD2 identical over 11 bases. This CDR3 region has 15 residues. Losses at the gene ends were 7 bases for V and 5 bases for J; bases not matched to a gene: 7. The CDR3: CASTVAGGIDNEQFF. DNA of the CDR3: TGTGCCAGCACCGTAGCGGGAGGGATAGACAATGAGCAGTTCTTC.

The chain uses TRBV12-3 or TRBV12-4 and TRBJ2-7; D call uncertain. This CDR3 is 12 amino acids long. V was pared by 2 bases and J by 6 bases, with 8 bases between. CDR3: CASSLTALEQYF. The CDR3 region has the DNA TGTGCCAGCAGTTTAACGGCACTCGAGCAGTACTTC.

V and J are TRBV28 and TRBJ2-1; possibly TRBD2 for D (6 bases). There are 16 residues in the CDR3. Germline CDR1 is MDHEN and CDR2 is SYDVKM. V lost 8 bases to trimming and J lost 0 bases, with 17 bases between them. The CDR3 sequence is CASQFWAGSSYNEQFF. Here the CDR3 DNA reads TGTGCCAGCCAGTTTTGGGCGGGAAGCTCCTACAATGAGCAGTTCTTC.